This T cell receptor (beta chain) was recovered during a study of cytomegalovirus exposure and HLA in healthy donors. Study-wide points: Differences between HLA loci emerged in a later analysis of TCR association rates, with DRB1 most and HLA-C fewest. Analysis was carried out at a later point, and it linked a missense DCLRE1C variant to TCR beta V- and J-gene trimming.

PCR involved 60 Vbeta and 13 Jbeta primers. Data came from immunoSEQ multiplex PCR; TCRdb stores just in-frame clones and leaves some out. The profile shows over 150,000 clones, more than 65% of them singletons. As to this clone: Its antigen is as yet unknown.

The CDR3 has 14 residues. V was shortened by 8 bases and J by 5 bases, with 19 bases between the two germline ends. Per germline, CDR1 MNHEY and CDR2 SVGAGI. Donors sampled were nominally healthy, though unrecorded immune exposures were likely. The specimen was PBMCs. The rearrangement links TRBV6-5 to TRBJ2-7, with D possibly matching TRBD2 (7 bases). The clonotype was recovered from a woman between 45 and 60 years old in good health and CMV-seronegative. CDR3 coding DNA: TGTGCCAGCGCCCCCTCAGGGGAGGGGAACGAGCAGTACTTC. It yields the protein CASAPSGEGNEQYF.